One and the same sample provided the 29 T cell receptor beta chains below, sequenced in a study of blood T cell repertoires in COVID-19. Libraries were prepared by immunoSEQ multiplex PCR; TCRdb keeps only in-frame clonotypes and omits some of them. This table has about 170,000 clones, 83% appearing once. The material sequenced was peripheral blood. These receptors came from a woman of 80 years or more with acute or convalescent COVID-19.

V gene TRBV19 combines with J gene TRBJ2-7, with no clear D. This CDR3 has 13 residues. The V gene's germline CDR1 is LNHDA and CDR2 SQIVND (reference sequence). V was pared by 5 bases and J by 3 bases, with 11 bases between. CDR3 nucleotides: TGTGCCAGTAGTTACAACGCGGACTACGAGCAGTACTTC. Its protein product is CASSYNADYEQYF.

J is TRBJ1-5 and V is TRBV19, with D maybe TRBD1 (5 bases). This CDR3 has 16 residues. Germline-derived CDR1 and CDR2 are LNHDA and SQIVND (reference sequence). The V and J ends lost 4 bases and 4 bases respectively, with 17 bases between them. CDR3 in amino acids: CASSTTDRTLNQPQHF. CDR3 bases: TGTGCCAGTAGTACGACTGACAGAACTCTTAATCAGCCCCAGCATTTT.

The DNA of the CDR3 is TGTGCCAGCAGCTTAAACAGGGCACAAGAGACCCAGTACTTC. This gives the protein CASSLNRAQETQYF. The gene calls are TRBV11-2 and TRBJ2-5; D may be TRBD1 (6 bases). Per the germline V gene, CDR1 is SGHAT and CDR2 is FQNNGV. The CDR3 consists of 14 residues. The V gene lost 2 bases and the J gene lost 2 bases, with 9 bases spanning the gap.

V usage is TRBV7-2 and J usage is TRBJ1-2, with TRBD1 matching over 8 bases. Germline CDR1 reads SGHTA; CDR2 reads FQGNSA. The junction had 7 bases not matched to a gene; V was cut back by 5 bases and J by 8 bases. CDR3 length: 13 amino acids. Written as DNA, the CDR3 is TGTGCCAGCAGCGCGGACAGGGTGCGCGGCTACACCTTC. This sequence encodes CASSADRVRGYTF.

This clone was seen a few times. The chain links TRBV19 to TRBJ1-3; TRBD1 aligns across 7 bases. This CDR3 contains 17 residues. The V segment lost 9 bases and the J segment 6 bases; nucleotides outside the gene matches: 20. Germline V gene data show CDR1 as LNHDA and CDR2 as SQIVND (reference sequence). The CDR3 DNA is TGTGCCAGCAAAACGGATGGGAGACAGGGAGGTGAAAACACCATATATTTT. Its translation is CASKTDGRQGGENTIYF.

The chain carries TRBV4-1 and TRBJ2-1, with TRBD1 matching 8 bases. Germline V gene sequence: CDR1 MGHRA, CDR2 YSYEKL. V shed 3 bases and J 7 bases; nucleotides not matched to a gene: 8. The CDR3 sequence is 15 residues long. The CDR3 bases are TGCGCCAGCAGCCAGCCCGGGCAGGGGGCAAATGAGCAGTTCTTC. Protein product: CASSQPGQGANEQFF.

This clone has just one count. V gene TRBV2 combines with J gene TRBJ1-5; D is ambiguous. The CDR3 sequence is 14 residues long. V lost 6 bases, J lost 0 bases, and 9 bases lay in between. Looked up from germline, CDR1 is SNHLY and CDR2 is FYNNEI. The CDR3 coding sequence is TGTGCCAGCAGCGACACAACTAGCAATCAGCCCCAGCATTTT. This translates into CASSDTTSNQPQHF.

V is TRBV10-2 and J is TRBJ1-1, with D unclear. Trimming pared 3 bases from V and 10 bases from J, leaving 12 bases between. Germline lookup yields CDR1 WSHSY and CDR2 SAAADI. This CDR3 is 12 amino acids long. The CDR3 loop is CASSDLEGAAFF. For the CDR3, the DNA is TGCGCCAGCAGTGATTTAGAGGGTGCAGCTTTCTTT.

This clone was recorded only once. J is TRBJ1-1 and V is TRBV28, with 11 bases matching TRBD1. The V gene end was trimmed by 6 bases and the J gene end by 4 bases; junction bases not matched to a gene: 4. Germline CDR1 reads MDHEN; CDR2 reads SYDVKM. This CDR3 is built from 14 residues. This CDR3 is CASRWGTGGTEAFF. For the CDR3, the DNA is TGTGCCAGCAGGTGGGGGACAGGGGGCACTGAAGCTTTCTTT.

This chain links TRBV11-2 with TRBJ1-2; possible D gene TRBD1, 6 bases. Trimming pared 0 bases from V and 7 bases from J, leaving 15 bases between. The CDR3 is 15 amino acids. Looked up from germline, CDR1 is SGHAT and CDR2 is FQNNGV. The CDR3 nucleotides read TGTGCCAGCAGCTTAGAGGTGGGGAACAGGGCTGGCTACACCTTC. This translates into CASSLEVGNRAGYTF.

The chain couples TRBV29-1 to TRBJ1-5; TRBD1 might be the D (5 bases). V was cut by 6 bases and J by 0 bases, with 12 bases left in between. The CDR3 runs 14 residues. Germline assignment: CDR1 SQVTM and CDR2 ANQGSEA. In DNA, the CDR3 is TGCAGCGTCATGACAGACAATAGCAATCAGCCCCAGCATTTT. Translated: CSVMTDNSNQPQHF.

The chain joins TRBV2 to TRBJ2-5, with D possibly being TRBD1 (6 bases). In germline, CDR1 is SNHLY, CDR2 FYNNEI. The CDR3 totals 14 residues. The V and J ends lost 6 bases and 4 bases respectively, with 15 bases between them. CDR3 in amino acids: CASRTDRNVETQYF. Here the CDR3 DNA reads TGTGCCAGCAGGACAGACAGGAACGTAGAGACCCAGTACTTC.

V is TRBV6-5 and J is TRBJ1-1, with a possible D match to TRBD1 (5 bases). The V end was cut by 9 bases, the J end by 3 bases, with 8 bases between. Germline CDR1 and CDR2: MNHEY and SVGAGI. This CDR3 has 11 residues. For the CDR3, the DNA is TGTGCCAGTCGGGGGGACACTGAAGCTTTCTTT. Its translation is CASRGDTEAFF.

This clone has a handful of counts. J is TRBJ1-2 and V is TRBV5-1; TRBD1 matches at 9 bases. Per germline, CDR1 SGHRS and CDR2 YFSETQ. V dropped 5 bases and J dropped 4; count of bases not matched to a gene: 15. The CDR3 is made up of 17 amino acids. The CDR3 loop is CASSPPGQGRGGYGYTF. In nucleotides, the CDR3 is TGCGCCAGCAGTCCACCGGGACAGGGCCGAGGTGGCTATGGCTACACCTTC.

This clone has just a few counts. The chain combines TRBV4-3 with TRBJ1-2; 9 nucleotides match TRBD1. There are 15 residues in the CDR3. The trim removed 1 base at V and 5 bases at J, leaving 5 bases unmatched. The germline V gene has CDR1 LGHNA and CDR2 YSLEER. The CDR3 bases are TGCGCCAGCAGCCAAGGCAGTGGGACAGGGTATGGCTACACCTTC. This translates into CASSQGSGTGYGYTF.

As for this clone: Other DNA variants within this sample encode the same CDR3. The chain uses TRBV5-4 and TRBJ2-1, with 7 bases matching TRBD1. Germline CDR1 and CDR2: SGHNT and YYREEE (reference sequence). The V gene end was trimmed by 0 bases and the J gene end by 3 bases; junction bases not matched to a gene: 3. The CDR3 has 15 amino acids. The CDR3 sequence: CASSLDRGNYNEQFF. The CDR3 nucleotides read TGTGCCAGCAGCTTGGACAGGGGCAACTACAATGAGCAGTTCTTC.

CDR3 amino acids: CASSLDVTSTIYF. The DNA for the CDR3 is TGCGCCAGCAGCTTGGACGTGACAAGCACCATATATTTT. The genes are TRBV5-1 and TRBJ1-3; D remains ambiguous. Germline-derived CDR1 and CDR2 are SGHRS and YFSETQ. The CDR3 runs 13 residues. Trimming took 0 bases from V and 9 from J, leaving 10 bases between them.

The chain links TRBV7-2 to TRBJ2-1; weak D call: TRBD1 (6 bases). This CDR3 is 15 amino acids long. The germline V gene encodes CDR1 SGHTA and CDR2 FQGNSA. V dropped 7 bases and J dropped 5 bases, with 18 bases sitting between them. The chain's CDR3 is CASTPGHSAHNEQFF. The CDR3 coding sequence is TGTGCCAGCACCCCGGGACACAGCGCTCACAATGAGCAGTTCTTC. Full variable domain (missing parts from reference TRBV7-2 and TRBJ2-1): GAGVSQSPSNKVTEKGKDVELRCDPISGHTALYWYRQSLGQGLEFLIYFQGNSAPDKSGLPSDRFSAERTGGSVSTLTIQRTQQEDSAVYLCASTPGHSAHNEQFFGPGTRLTVL.

CDR3 protein: CASSHVRDTEAFF. In DNA form, the CDR3 reads TGTGCCAGCAGCCACGTCAGGGACACTGAAGCTTTCTTT. The chain links TRBV28 to TRBJ1-1, with TRBD1 as a possible D gene (5 bases). V was clipped by 6 bases and J by 3 bases, with 11 bases between them. The germline gives CDR1 MDHEN, CDR2 SYDVKM. The length of the CDR3 is 13 residues.

The chain links TRBV6-6 to TRBJ2-1; a possible D gene is TRBD1 (5 bases). The CDR3 totals 13 residues. V shed 4 bases and J shed 5 bases, with 9 bases lying between them. Germline V lookup: CDR1 MNHNY, CDR2 SVGAGI (reference sequence). CDR3: CASSFRRDNEQFF. CDR3 nucleotide sequence: TGTGCCAGCAGTTTCCGCAGGGACAATGAGCAGTTCTTC.

J is TRBJ1-2 and V is TRBV5-5; TRBD1 agrees at 7 bases. This CDR3 has 15 amino acids. CDR1 SGHKS and CDR2 YYEKEE come from the germline V gene (reference sequence). The V segment lost 3 bases and the J segment 2 bases; nucleotides outside the gene matches: 7. CDR3 sequence (DNA): TGTGCCAGCAGCTCCATGACAGGGAAGAACTATGGCTACACCTTC. This sequence encodes CASSSMTGKNYGYTF.

This chain connects TRBV13 to TRBJ1-1, with D possibly matching TRBD1 (6 bases). The CDR3 is 14 residues long. Germline V gene data show CDR1 as PRHDT and CDR2 as FYEKMQ (reference sequence). V was pared by 5 bases and J by 4 bases, with 14 bases between. The CDR3 region is CASSLDRRSTEAFF. The CDR3 DNA reads as TGTGCCAGCAGCCTGGACAGACGGTCCACTGAAGCTTTCTTT.

The V and J genes are TRBV6-6 and TRBJ2-1; the match to TRBD2 covers 9 bases. V gave up 6 bases and J gave up 7 bases; unmatched junction bases: 13. The germline V gene has CDR1 MNHNY and CDR2 SVGAGI (reference sequence). The CDR3 runs to 16 residues. This CDR3 reads CASRTLLGGRANEQFF. The CDR3 DNA sequence: TGTGCCAGCAGGACCCTCCTAGGCGGGAGGGCAAATGAGCAGTTCTTC.

The V and J genes are TRBV5-1 and TRBJ2-3, with D perhaps matching TRBD1 (5 bases). CDR3 length: 14 residues. The germline gives CDR1 SGHRS, CDR2 YFSETQ. Trimming removed 0 bases at V and 5 bases at J, with 10 bases between. The CDR3, as DNA: TGCGCCAGCAGCTTGGAGGGGTTGGAAGATACGCAGTATTTT. Its translation is CASSLEGLEDTQYF.

The genes are TRBV5-4 and TRBJ2-1; TRBD1 agrees at 9 bases. The CDR3 length is 15 residues. Looked up from germline, CDR1 is SGHNT and CDR2 is YYREEE (reference sequence). Trimming cost V 1 base and J 5 bases; bases outside gene matches: 4. CDR3 loop: CASSLKTGGNNEQFF. The CDR3 bases are TGTGCCAGCAGCTTGAAAACAGGGGGCAACAATGAGCAGTTCTTC.

The chain uses TRBV28 and TRBJ1-5, with D possibly TRBD1 on 5 matching bases. Germline CDR1 MDHEN, CDR2 SYDVKM. CDR3 length: 16 residues. V gave up 5 bases and J gave up 1 base, with 15 bases separating them. Here the CDR3 reads CASSPHAGRSNQPQHF. The CDR3, as DNA: TGTGCCAGCAGTCCCCACGCAGGGAGGAGCAATCAGCCCCAGCATTTT.

The chain has TRBV21-1 and TRBJ1-6; TRBD1, as called in the table, went unchecked against the DNA. TRBV21-1 counts as a pseudogene. CDR3 length: 15 residues. The chain's CDR3 is CASSKRNRDCSPLHF. The CDR3 bases are TGTGCCAGCAGCAAGAGGAACAGGGATTGTTCACCCCTCCACTTT.

V is TRBV3-1 (or the pseudogene TRBV3-2) and J is TRBJ2-7, with D tentatively TRBD2 (6 bases). The CDR3 is made up of 14 amino acids. CDR1 LGHDT and CDR2 YNNKEL come from the germline V gene (reference sequence). The germline V and J ends were trimmed by 3 bases and 2 bases, with 11 bases remaining between them. DNA for the CDR3: TGTGCCAGCAGCCAGCTAGCGACCCCCTACGAGCAGTACTTC. Its protein is CASSQLATPYEQYF.

The rearrangement joins TRBV9 to TRBJ1-1; maybe TRBD1 (5 bases). The CDR3 sequence is 17 residues long. Trimming left V 0 bases short and J 0 bases short, with 15 bases between. CDR1 is SGDLS, CDR2 YYNGEE, per germline. In nucleotides, the CDR3 is TGTGCCAGCAGCGTAGTGGTAGGGGCCGTATTGAACACTGAAGCTTTCTTT. It codes for CASSVVVGAVLNTEAFF.